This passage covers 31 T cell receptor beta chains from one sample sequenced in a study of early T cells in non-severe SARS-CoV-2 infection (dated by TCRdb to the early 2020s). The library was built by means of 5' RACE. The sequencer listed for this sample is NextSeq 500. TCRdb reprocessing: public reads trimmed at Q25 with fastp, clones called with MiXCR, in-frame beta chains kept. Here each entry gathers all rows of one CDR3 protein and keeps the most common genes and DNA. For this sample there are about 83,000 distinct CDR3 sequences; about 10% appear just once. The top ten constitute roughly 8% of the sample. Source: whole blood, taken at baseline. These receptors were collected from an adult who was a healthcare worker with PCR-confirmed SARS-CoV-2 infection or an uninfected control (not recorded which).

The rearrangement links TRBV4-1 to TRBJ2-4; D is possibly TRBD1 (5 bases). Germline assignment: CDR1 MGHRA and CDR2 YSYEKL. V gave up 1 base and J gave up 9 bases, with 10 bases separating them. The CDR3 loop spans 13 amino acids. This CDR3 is CASSQVVRGIQYF. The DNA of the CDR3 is TGCGCCAGCAGCCAAGTCGTTAGGGGCATTCAGTACTTC.

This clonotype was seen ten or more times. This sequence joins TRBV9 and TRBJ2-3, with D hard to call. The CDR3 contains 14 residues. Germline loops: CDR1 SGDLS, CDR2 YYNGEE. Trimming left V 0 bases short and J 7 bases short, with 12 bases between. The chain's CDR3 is CASSVGDSGHTQYF. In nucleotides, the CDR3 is TGTGCCAGCAGCGTAGGTGACTCCGGGCATACGCAGTATTTT.

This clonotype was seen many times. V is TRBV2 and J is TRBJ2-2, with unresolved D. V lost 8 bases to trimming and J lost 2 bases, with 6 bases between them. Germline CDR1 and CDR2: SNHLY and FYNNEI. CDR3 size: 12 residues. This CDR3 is CASARNTGELFF. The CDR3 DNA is TGTGCCAGCGCCAGAAACACCGGGGAGCTGTTTTTT.

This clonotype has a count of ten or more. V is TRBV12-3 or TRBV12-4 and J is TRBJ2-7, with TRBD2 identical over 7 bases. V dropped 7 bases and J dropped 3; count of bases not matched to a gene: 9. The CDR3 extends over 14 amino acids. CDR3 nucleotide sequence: TGTGCCAGCACCTCGGGGGGTACCCACTACGAGCAGTACTTC. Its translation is CASTSGGTHYEQYF.

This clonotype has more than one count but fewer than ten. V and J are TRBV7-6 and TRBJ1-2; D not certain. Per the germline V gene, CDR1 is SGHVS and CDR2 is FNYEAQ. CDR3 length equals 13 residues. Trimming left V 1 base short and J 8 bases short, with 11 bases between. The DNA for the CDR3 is TGTGCCAGCAGCTTAGGCACGTCGGAGGGCTACACCTTC. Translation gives CASSLGTSEGYTF.

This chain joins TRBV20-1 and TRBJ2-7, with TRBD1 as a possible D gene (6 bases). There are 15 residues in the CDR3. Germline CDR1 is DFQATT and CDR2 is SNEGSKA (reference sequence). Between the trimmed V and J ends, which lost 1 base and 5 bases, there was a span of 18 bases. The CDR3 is CSARALLNRANEQYF. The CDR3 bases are TGCAGTGCTAGAGCTCTCCTCAACAGGGCCAACGAGCAGTACTTC.

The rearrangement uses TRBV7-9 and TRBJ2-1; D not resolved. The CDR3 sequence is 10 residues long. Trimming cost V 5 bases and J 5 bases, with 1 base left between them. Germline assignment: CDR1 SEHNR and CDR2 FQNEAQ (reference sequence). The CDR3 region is CASSNNEQFF. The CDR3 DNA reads TGTGCCAGCAGCAACAATGAGCAGTTCTTC.

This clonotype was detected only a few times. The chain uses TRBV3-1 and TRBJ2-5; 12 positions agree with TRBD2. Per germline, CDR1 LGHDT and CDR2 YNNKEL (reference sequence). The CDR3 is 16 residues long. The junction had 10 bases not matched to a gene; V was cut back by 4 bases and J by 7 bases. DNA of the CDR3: TGTGCCAGCAGCCCCTCAGGACTAGCGGGATATGCGACCCAGTACTTC. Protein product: CASSPSGLAGYATQYF.

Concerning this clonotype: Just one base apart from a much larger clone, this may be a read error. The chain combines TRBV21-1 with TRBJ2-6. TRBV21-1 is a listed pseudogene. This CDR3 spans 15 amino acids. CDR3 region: CASTNGPSGANVQTF. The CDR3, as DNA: TGTGCCAGCACGAACGGACCCTCTGGGGCCAACGTCCAGACTTTC.

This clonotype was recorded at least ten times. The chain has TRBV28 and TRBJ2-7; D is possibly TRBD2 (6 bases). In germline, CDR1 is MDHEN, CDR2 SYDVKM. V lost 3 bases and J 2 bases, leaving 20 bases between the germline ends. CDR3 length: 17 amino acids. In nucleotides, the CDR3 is TGTGCCAGCAGTTTGGGCTCCGGGGGACCGGGGCCCTACGAGCAGTACTTC. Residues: CASSLGSGGPGPYEQYF.

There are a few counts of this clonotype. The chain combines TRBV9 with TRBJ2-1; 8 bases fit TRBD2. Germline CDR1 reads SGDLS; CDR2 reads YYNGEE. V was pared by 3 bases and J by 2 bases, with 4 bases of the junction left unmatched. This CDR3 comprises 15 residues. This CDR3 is CASSGVAGTYNEQFF. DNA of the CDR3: TGTGCCAGCAGCGGGGTAGCGGGAACCTACAATGAGCAGTTCTTC. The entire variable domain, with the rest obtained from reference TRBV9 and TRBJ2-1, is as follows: DSGVTQTPKHLITATGQRVTLRCSPRSGDLSVYWYQQSLDQGLQFLIQYYNGEERAKGNILERFSAQQFPDLHSELNLSSLELGDSALYFCASSGVAGTYNEQFFGPGTRLTVL.

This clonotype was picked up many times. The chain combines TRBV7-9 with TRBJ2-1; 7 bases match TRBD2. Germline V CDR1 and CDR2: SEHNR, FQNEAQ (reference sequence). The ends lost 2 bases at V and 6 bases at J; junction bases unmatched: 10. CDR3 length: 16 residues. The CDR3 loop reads CASSLRSGLPFNEQFF. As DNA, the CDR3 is TGTGCCAGCAGCTTACGGTCGGGACTACCCTTCAATGAGCAGTTCTTC.

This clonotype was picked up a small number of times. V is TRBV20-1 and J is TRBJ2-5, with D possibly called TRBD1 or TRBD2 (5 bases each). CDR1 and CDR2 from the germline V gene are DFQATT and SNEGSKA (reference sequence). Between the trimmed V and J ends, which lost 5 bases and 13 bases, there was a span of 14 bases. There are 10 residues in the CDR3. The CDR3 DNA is TGCAGTGCTGCCCTCGGGGCTTTGTACTTC. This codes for CSAALGALYF.

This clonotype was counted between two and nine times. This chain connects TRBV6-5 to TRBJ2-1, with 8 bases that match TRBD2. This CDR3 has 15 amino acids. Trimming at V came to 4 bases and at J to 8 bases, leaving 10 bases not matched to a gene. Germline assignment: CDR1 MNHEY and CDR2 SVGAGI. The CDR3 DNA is TGTGCCAGCAGTTTGGGACTAGAGGCGGTCGATGAGCAGTTCTTC. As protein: CASSLGLEAVDEQFF.

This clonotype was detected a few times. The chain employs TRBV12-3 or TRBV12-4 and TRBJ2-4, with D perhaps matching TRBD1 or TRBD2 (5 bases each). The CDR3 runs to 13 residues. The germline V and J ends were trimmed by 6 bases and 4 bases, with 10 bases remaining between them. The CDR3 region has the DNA TGTGCCAGCAGGGGACGCGTTAAAAACATTCAGTACTTC. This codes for CASRGRVKNIQYF.

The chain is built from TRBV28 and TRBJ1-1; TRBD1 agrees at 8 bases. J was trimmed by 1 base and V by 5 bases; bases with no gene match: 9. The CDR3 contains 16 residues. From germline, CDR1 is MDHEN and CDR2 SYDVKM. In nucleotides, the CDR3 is TGTGCCAGCAGTCACCCGGGACAGGAGCAGAACACTGAAGCTTTCTTT. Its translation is CASSHPGQEQNTEAFF.

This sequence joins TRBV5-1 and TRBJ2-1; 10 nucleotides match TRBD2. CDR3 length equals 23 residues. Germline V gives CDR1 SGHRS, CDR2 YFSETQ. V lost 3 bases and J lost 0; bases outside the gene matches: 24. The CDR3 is CASSSDPAVSSGSHRSSYNEQFF. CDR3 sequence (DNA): TGCGCCAGCAGCTCAGACCCCGCAGTCTCTAGCGGGAGCCACCGAAGCTCCTACAATGAGCAGTTCTTC.

The CDR3 DNA reads TGTGCCAGCAGCCGGACTAGCGGGAGTTTCTCCTACGAGCAGTACTTC. It encodes CASSRTSGSFSYEQYF. The gene calls are TRBV3-1 and TRBJ2-7; TRBD2 matches at 13 bases. Germline V gives CDR1 LGHDT, CDR2 YNNKEL (reference sequence). This CDR3 contains 16 residues. J lost 0 bases, V lost 4 bases, and 3 bases had no gene match.

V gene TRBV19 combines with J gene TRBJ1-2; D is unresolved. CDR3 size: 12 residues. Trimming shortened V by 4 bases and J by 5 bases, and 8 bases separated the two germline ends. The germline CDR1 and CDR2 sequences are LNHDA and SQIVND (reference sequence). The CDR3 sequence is CASSNRLYGYTF. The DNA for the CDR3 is TGTGCCAGTAGTAACCGACTTTATGGCTACACCTTC.

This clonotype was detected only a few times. The CDR3 bases are TGTGCCAGCAGCCCCGGACAGGGGCAAGAGACCCAGTACTTC. Amino acid sequence: CASSPGQGQETQYF. The V and J genes are TRBV7-9 and TRBJ2-5, with TRBD1 matching 9 bases. Trimming took 5 bases from V and 2 from J; bases not matched to a gene: 3. The CDR3 is made up of 14 amino acids. In germline, CDR1 is SEHNR, CDR2 FQNEAQ (reference sequence).

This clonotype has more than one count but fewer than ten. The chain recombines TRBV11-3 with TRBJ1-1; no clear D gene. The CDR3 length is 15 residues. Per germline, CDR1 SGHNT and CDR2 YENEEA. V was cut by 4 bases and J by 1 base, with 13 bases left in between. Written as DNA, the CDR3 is TGTGCCAGCAGCTCAGGCCACCCGTCGAACACTGAAGCTTTCTTT. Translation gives CASSSGHPSNTEAFF.

The CDR3 DNA sequence: TGCGCCAGCAGCCCTCGACTAGCGGGAGTTTACGGGGAGCTGTTTTTT. Amino acid sequence: CASSPRLAGVYGELFF. This chain links TRBV4-1 with TRBJ2-2; 12 bases are shared with TRBD2. With V trimmed by 4 bases and J by 7 bases, 7 bases remained unmatched. Germline CDR1 reads MGHRA; CDR2 reads YSYEKL. CDR3 length equals 16 residues.

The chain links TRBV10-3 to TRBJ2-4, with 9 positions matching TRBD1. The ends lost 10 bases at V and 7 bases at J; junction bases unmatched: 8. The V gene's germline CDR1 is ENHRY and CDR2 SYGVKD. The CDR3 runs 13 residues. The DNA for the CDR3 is TGTGCCACTCGGACAGGGGAGAAGAACATTCAGTACTTC. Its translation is CATRTGEKNIQYF.

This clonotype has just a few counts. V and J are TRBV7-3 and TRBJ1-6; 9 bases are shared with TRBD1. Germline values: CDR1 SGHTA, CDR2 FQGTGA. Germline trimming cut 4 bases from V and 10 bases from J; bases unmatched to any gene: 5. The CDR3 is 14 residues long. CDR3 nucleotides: TGTGCCAGCAGCTCGGGACAGGGTGTCTCACCCCTCCACTTT. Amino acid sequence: CASSSGQGVSPLHF.

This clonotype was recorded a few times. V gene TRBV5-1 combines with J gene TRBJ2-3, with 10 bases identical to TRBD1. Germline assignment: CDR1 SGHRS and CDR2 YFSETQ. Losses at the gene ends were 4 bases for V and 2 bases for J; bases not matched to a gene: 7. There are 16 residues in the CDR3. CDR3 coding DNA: TGCGCCAGCAGCAGCGGGGACAGGGGAGACACAGATACGCAGTATTTT. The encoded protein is CASSSGDRGDTDTQYF.

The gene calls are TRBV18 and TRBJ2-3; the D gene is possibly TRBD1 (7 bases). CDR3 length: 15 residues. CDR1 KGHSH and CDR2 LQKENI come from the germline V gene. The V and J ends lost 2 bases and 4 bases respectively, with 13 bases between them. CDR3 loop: CASSPSPGGSDTQYF. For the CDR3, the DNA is TGTGCCAGCTCACCATCGCCAGGGGGGTCAGATACGCAGTATTTT.

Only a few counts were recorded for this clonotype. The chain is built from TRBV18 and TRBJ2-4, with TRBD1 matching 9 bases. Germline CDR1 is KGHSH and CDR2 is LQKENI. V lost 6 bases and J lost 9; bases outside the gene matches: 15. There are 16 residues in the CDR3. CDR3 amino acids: CASSTTGGVRGGIQYF. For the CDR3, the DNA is TGTGCCAGCTCGACGACAGGGGGAGTAAGAGGTGGCATTCAGTACTTC.

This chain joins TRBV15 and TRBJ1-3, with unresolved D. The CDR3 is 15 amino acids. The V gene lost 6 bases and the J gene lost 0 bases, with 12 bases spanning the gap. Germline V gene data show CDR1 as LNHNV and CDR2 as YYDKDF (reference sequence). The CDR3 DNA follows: TGTGCCACCAGGGACTCTCCGCACTCTGGAAACACCATATATTTT. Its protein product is CATRDSPHSGNTIYF.

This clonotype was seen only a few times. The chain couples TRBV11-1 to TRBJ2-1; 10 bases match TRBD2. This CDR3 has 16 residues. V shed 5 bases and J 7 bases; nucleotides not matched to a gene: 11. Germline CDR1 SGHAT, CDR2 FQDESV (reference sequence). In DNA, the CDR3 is TGTGCCAGCAGCACGCTAGCGGGAGTCATAGAAAATGAGCAGTTCTTC. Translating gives CASSTLAGVIENEQFF.

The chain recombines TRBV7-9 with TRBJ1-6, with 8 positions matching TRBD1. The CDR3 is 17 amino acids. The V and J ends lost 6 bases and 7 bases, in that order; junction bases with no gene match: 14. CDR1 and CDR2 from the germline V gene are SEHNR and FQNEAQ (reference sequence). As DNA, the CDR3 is TGTGCCAGCAGGCCCTGGGACAGGAGGAAAGAGAATTCACCCCTCCACTTT. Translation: CASRPWDRRKENSPLHF.

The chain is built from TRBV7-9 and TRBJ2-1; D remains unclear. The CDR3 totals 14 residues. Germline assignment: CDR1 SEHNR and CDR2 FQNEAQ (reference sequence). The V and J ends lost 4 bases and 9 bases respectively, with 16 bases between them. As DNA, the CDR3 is TGTGCCAGCAGCTGGAACACCGAGCTTTTTGAGCAGTTCTTC. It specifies CASSWNTELFEQFF.